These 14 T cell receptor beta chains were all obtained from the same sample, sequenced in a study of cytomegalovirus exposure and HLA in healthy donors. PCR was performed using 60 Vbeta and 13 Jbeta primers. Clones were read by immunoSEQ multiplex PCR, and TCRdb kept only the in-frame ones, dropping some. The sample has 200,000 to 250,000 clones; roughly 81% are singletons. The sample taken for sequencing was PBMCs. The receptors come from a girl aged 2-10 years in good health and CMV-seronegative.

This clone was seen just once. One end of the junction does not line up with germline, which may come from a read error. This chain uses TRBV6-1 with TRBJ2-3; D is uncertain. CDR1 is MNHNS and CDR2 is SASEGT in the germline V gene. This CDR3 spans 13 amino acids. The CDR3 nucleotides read TGTACCAGCAGTGAGGTTATAGCAGATACGCAGTATTTT. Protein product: CTSSEVIADTQYF.

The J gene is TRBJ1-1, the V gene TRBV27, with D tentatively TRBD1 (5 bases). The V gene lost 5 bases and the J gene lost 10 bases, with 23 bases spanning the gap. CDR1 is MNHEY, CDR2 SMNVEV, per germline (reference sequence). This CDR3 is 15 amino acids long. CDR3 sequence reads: CASSPRMASRGVAFF. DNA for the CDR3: TGTGCCAGCAGTCCGCGAATGGCGTCGCGGGGGGTAGCTTTCTTT.

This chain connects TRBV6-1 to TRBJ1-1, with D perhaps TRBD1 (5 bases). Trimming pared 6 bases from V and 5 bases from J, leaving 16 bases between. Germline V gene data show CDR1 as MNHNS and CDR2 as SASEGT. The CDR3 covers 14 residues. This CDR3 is CASSLRDGGTEAFF. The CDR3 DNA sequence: TGTGCCAGCAGCCTACGAGATGGGGGGACTGAAGCTTTCTTT.

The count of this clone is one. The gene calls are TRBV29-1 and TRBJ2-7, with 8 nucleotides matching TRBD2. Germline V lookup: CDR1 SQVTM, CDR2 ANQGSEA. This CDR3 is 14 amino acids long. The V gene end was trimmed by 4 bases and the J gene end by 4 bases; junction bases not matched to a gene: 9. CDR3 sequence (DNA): TGCAGCGTTGGAGCCGGGACTAGGTCGTACGAGCAGTACTTC. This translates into CSVGAGTRSYEQYF.

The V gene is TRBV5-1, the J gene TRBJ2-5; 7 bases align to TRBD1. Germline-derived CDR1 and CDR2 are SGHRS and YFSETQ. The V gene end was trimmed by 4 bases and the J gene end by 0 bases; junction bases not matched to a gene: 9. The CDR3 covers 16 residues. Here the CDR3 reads CASSIGQESYQETQYF. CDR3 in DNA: TGCGCCAGCAGCATAGGACAGGAGTCTTACCAAGAGACCCAGTACTTC. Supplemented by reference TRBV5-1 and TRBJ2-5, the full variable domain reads KAGVTQTPRYLIKTRGQQVTLSCSPISGHRSVSWYQQTPGQGLQFLFEYFSETQRNKGNFPGRFSGRQFSNSRSEMNVSTLELGDSALYLCASSIGQESYQETQYFGPGTRLLVL.

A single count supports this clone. CDR3 nucleotides: TGTGCCAGCAGTACCGGGGGACAGGGGGCGGCCGGGGCAGATACGCAGTATTTT. Translating gives CASSTGGQGAAGADTQYF. The J gene is TRBJ2-3, the V gene TRBV27, with TRBD1 identical over 12 bases. After removal of 5 bases from V and 4 bases from J, the junction contained 13 bases not matched to a gene. The germline V gene encodes CDR1 MNHEY and CDR2 SMNVEV (reference sequence). This CDR3 contains 18 residues.

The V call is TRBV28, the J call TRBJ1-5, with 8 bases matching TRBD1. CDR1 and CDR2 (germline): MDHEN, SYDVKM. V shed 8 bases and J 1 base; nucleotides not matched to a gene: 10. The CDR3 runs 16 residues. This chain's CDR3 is CASSTRRGPSNQPQHF. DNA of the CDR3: TGTGCCAGCTCCACCCGCAGGGGGCCGAGCAATCAGCCCCAGCATTTT.

In DNA form, the CDR3 reads TGCGCCAGCAGCCGAAGACAGGGGATGGATGGAAACACCATATATTTT. This encodes CASSRRQGMDGNTIYF. This chain joins TRBV4-1 and TRBJ1-3; 8 bases agree with TRBD1. The V segment lost 4 bases and the J segment 3 bases; nucleotides outside the gene matches: 8. This CDR3 contains 16 residues. Per germline, CDR1 MGHRA and CDR2 YSYEKL.

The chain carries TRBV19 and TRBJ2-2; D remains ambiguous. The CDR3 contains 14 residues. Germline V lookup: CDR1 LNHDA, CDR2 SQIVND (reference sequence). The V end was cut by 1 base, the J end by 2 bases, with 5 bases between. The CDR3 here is CASSIGGNTGELFF. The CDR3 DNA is TGTGCCAGTAGTATAGGTGGCAACACCGGGGAGCTGTTTTTT.

The CDR3 coding sequence is TGCGCCAGCAGCGGGACAGGGGCAGATACGCAGTATTTT. Its translation: CASSGTGADTQYF. This sequence joins TRBV5-1 and TRBJ2-3, with 10 bases fitting TRBD1. J gave up 4 bases and V 4 bases, and 0 bases lay outside the gene matches. There are 13 residues in the CDR3. Germline V gene data show CDR1 as SGHRS and CDR2 as YFSETQ.

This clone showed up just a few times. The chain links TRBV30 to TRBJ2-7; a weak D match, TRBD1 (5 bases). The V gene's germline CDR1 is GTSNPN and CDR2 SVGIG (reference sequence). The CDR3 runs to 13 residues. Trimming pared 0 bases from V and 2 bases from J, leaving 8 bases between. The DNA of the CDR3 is TGTGCCTGGAGTGTAGCAGGGACCTACGAGCAGTACTTC. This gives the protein CAWSVAGTYEQYF.

Written as DNA, the CDR3 is TGTGCCATCAGTGAGACGGGACAGGGAAAGACCCAGTACTTC. Amino acids: CAISETGQGKTQYF. The chain uses TRBV10-3 and TRBJ2-5; 9 bases agree with TRBD1. V shed 2 bases and J 6 bases; nucleotides not matched to a gene: 4. This CDR3 comprises 14 residues. Germline loops: CDR1 ENHRY, CDR2 SYGVKD.

CDR3 DNA: TGTGCCAGCAGCTTAGCTGTTCTAGCGGCCGGGGAGCTGTTTTTT. Translated, it gives CASSLAVLAAGELFF. V usage is TRBV7-2 and J usage is TRBJ2-2; TRBD2 matches at 7 bases. V was pared by 0 bases and J by 6 bases, with 4 bases of the junction left unmatched. Per germline, CDR1 SGHTA and CDR2 FQGNSA. This CDR3 comprises 15 residues.

The CDR3 nucleotides read TGTGCCACAACTGGACTGAACAATGAGCAGTTCTTC. This translates into CATTGLNNEQFF. The J gene is TRBJ2-1, the V gene TRBV6-5, with D perhaps TRBD2 (5 bases). In germline, CDR1 is MNHEY, CDR2 SVGAGI. This CDR3 is 12 amino acids long. V was clipped by 10 bases and J by 5 bases, with 12 bases between them.